These 30 T cell receptor beta chains were all obtained from the same sample, sequenced in a study of metastatic and nonmetastatic thyroid tumors. TCRdb reanalyzed the PCR reads with MiXCR. The data show about 24,000 clones, around 18% seen once. All patients reached thyroid surgery having received no treatment beforehand. The sequencing input was adjacent normal tissue. Receptor source: a male donor with papillary thyroid cancer or a benign thyroid nodule (not recorded which). Some clones in this sample may be carry-over from other donors' samples.

By share of the sample, this clone is medium-sized. The chain carries TRBV10-3 and TRBJ1-2, with TRBD1 as a possible D gene (5 bases). V was pared by 4 bases and J by 3 bases, with 9 bases between. CDR3 length: 13 amino acids. The germline V gene encodes CDR1 ENHRY and CDR2 SYGVKD. CDR3 nucleotides: TGTGCCATCAGTGTTCGGGACCACTATGGCTACACCTTC. It specifies CAISVRDHYGYTF.

This clone was recorded a few times. Written as DNA, the CDR3 is TGTGCCAGCAGGGTGCATTTTGAGGAAAACTCTGGAAACACCATATATTTT. This encodes CASRVHFEENSGNTIYF. The V gene is TRBV6-1, the J gene TRBJ1-3; D gene unclear. CDR1 and CDR2 from the germline V gene are MNHNS and SASEGT. V was clipped by 6 bases and J by 0 bases, with 18 bases between them. The CDR3 spans 17 residues.

This chain uses TRBV19 with TRBJ1-5, with TRBD1 matching 8 bases. There are 14 residues in the CDR3. The trim removed 10 bases at V and 3 bases at J, leaving 8 bases unmatched. Germline CDR1 LNHDA, CDR2 SQIVND (reference sequence). Here the CDR3 reads CAIGTGGINQPQHF. For the CDR3, the DNA is TGTGCCATTGGGACAGGTGGAATCAATCAGCCCCAGCATTTT.

This clone was seen only a few times. This chain links TRBV6-5 with TRBJ1-4, with D unclear. This CDR3 contains 14 residues. CDR1 is MNHEY and CDR2 is SVGAGI in the germline V gene. Trimming removed 0 bases from V and 8 bases from J, with 10 bases in between. The CDR3 DNA follows: TGTGCCAGCAGTTACTCGGGGTGGAGCGAAAAACTGTTTTTT. Protein product: CASSYSGWSEKLFF.

This clone is labeled medium-sized. This chain uses TRBV27 with TRBJ2-7, with a weak D call TRBD1 (7 bases). V lost 5 bases, J lost 1 base, and 18 bases lay in between. Germline loops: CDR1 MNHEY, CDR2 SMNVEV (reference sequence). There are 16 residues in the CDR3. CDR3 sequence (DNA): TGTGCCAGCAGTCCCCGCCAGGGGGGTCGGTCCTACGAGCAGTACTTC. This translates into CASSPRQGGRSYEQYF.

V is TRBV20-1 and J is TRBJ1-1; no reliable D call. The CDR3 covers 14 residues. The germline V gene encodes CDR1 DFQATT and CDR2 SNEGSKA (reference sequence). The V and J ends lost 1 base and 0 bases respectively, with 9 bases between them. The CDR3 nucleotides read TGCAGTGCTAGAGGGACGGTAATGAACACTGAAGCTTTCTTT. Translation gives CSARGTVMNTEAFF.

This clone was picked up many times. Sequence at one end of the junction differs from germline and may be a read error. This sequence joins TRBV7-7 and TRBJ2-1; tentative D call: TRBD2 (6 bases). CDR3 length: 11 residues. Germline V gene sequence: CDR1 SSHAT, CDR2 FNYEAQ (reference sequence). The CDR3 is CASSWRARQFF. The DNA of the CDR3 is TGTGCTAGCAGCTGGAGGGCTAGGCAGTTCTTC.

This clone appeared a few times. The chain couples TRBV6-1 to TRBJ2-1; 11 bases are a match to TRBD2. The ends lost 10 bases at V and 5 bases at J; junction bases unmatched: 7. The CDR3 is 14 residues long. Germline values: CDR1 MNHNS, CDR2 SASEGT. The CDR3 sequence is CATQGTSGHNEQFF. The CDR3 DNA is TGTGCCACCCAGGGGACTAGCGGACACAATGAGCAGTTCTTC.

This clone is judged medium-sized. The chain couples TRBV6-6 to TRBJ2-1, with a possible D match to TRBD2 (6 bases). V was cut by 0 bases and J by 5 bases, with 17 bases left in between. CDR1 and CDR2 (germline): MNHNY, SVGAGI (reference sequence). This CDR3 region has 17 residues. The CDR3 region is CASSYSSFGGSNNEQFF. The DNA of the CDR3 is TGTGCCAGCAGTTACTCGAGTTTTGGGGGGAGCAACAATGAGCAGTTCTTC.

This sequence joins TRBV7-9 and TRBJ2-7, with D possibly matching TRBD1 (5 bases). CDR3 size: 13 residues. V was cut by 3 bases and J by 2 bases, with 8 bases left in between. Germline CDR1 and CDR2: SEHNR and FQNEAQ (reference sequence). The CDR3 spells CASSFDSPYEQYF. In DNA, the CDR3 is TGTGCCAGCAGCTTCGACAGTCCCTACGAGCAGTACTTC.

This clone was observed at least ten times. DNA for the CDR3: TGTGCCAGCAGCCATCTACACAGGGGGCCTAACCAAGAGACCCAGTACTTC. This gives the protein CASSHLHRGPNQETQYF. V gene TRBV3-1 combines with J gene TRBJ2-5; 9 nucleotides match TRBD1. The germline V gene has CDR1 LGHDT and CDR2 YNNKEL (reference sequence). The ends lost 3 bases at V and 0 bases at J; junction bases unmatched: 8. The CDR3 sequence is 17 residues long.

This clone was seen ten or more times. The chain joins TRBV7-8 to TRBJ1-6; D perhaps matches TRBD1 (5 bases). Germline V gene lookup returns CDR1 SGHVS and CDR2 FQNEAQ. The CDR3 contains 15 residues. Trimming shortened V by 1 base and J by 9 bases, and 13 bases separated the two germline ends. The CDR3 here is CASSLDGGARSPLHF. The CDR3 nucleotides are TGTGCCAGCAGCTTAGATGGGGGAGCTCGTTCACCCCTCCACTTT.

This clone was detected many times. The chain uses TRBV4-3 and TRBJ1-2; D unresolved. CDR1 LGHNA and CDR2 YSLEER come from the germline V gene. Deletions cut 0 bases from V and 4 bases from J, with 9 bases between. The CDR3 sequence is 14 residues long. CDR3 protein: CASSQDPAIYGYTF. DNA for the CDR3: TGCGCCAGCAGCCAAGATCCAGCCATCTATGGCTACACCTTC.

To note about this clone: A read error is possible here, since a much larger clone lies one base away. The chain is built from TRBV4-3 and TRBJ2-3, with no clear D. The germline V gene encodes CDR1 LGHNA and CDR2 YSLEER. This CDR3 has 17 amino acids. V gave up 4 bases and J gave up 2 bases, with 19 bases separating them. CDR3 nucleotides: TGCGCCAGCAGCCCGTCCCCCAGCTGGACGAACACAGATACGCAGTATTTT. It translates to CASSPSPSWTNTDTQYF.

The chain uses TRBV20-1 and TRBJ2-1, with no clear D. Trimming cost V 8 bases and J 7 bases, with 12 bases left between them. This CDR3 region has 11 residues. CDR1 and CDR2 (germline): DFQATT, SNEGSKA (reference sequence). The chain's CDR3 is CSLVCRNEQFF. CDR3 bases: TGCAGTCTAGTATGTAGAAATGAGCAGTTCTTC.

This clone was found many times. V gene TRBV10-3 combines with J gene TRBJ1-5, with D possibly being TRBD1 (6 bases). Germline V gives CDR1 ENHRY, CDR2 SYGVKD. V gave up 11 bases and J gave up 6 bases, with 20 bases separating them. CDR3 length: 14 amino acids. For the CDR3, the DNA is TGTGCCTCTCAGGGGCAGGGATTTAGTCAGCCCCAGCATTTT. Amino acid sequence: CASQGQGFSQPQHF.

By sample share, this clone is medium-sized (0.01 to 0.1%). This chain links TRBV6-6 with TRBJ2-1, with TRBD2 matching over 9 bases. Germline values: CDR1 MNHNY, CDR2 SVGAGI (reference sequence). The junction had 7 bases not matched to a gene; V was cut back by 2 bases and J by 8 bases. The CDR3 contains 15 residues. Here the CDR3 DNA reads TGTGCCAGCAGTTACGACGTAGCGGGGGCCGATGAGCAGTTCTTC. Translated, it gives CASSYDVAGADEQFF.

This clone has at least ten counts. A much more abundant neighbour one base away suggests this may be a read error. The identical CDR3 is also encoded by other nucleotide sequences in the sample. The rearrangement uses TRBV20-1 and TRBJ2-1; tentatively, D is TRBD1 or TRBD2 (6 bases each). The CDR3 contains 12 residues. CDR1 DFQATT and CDR2 SNEGSKA come from the germline V gene (reference sequence). Trimming left V 6 bases short and J 9 bases short, with 15 bases between. The CDR3 DNA reads as TGCAGTGCCCTACAGGGACTGGGTGAGCAGTTCTTC. As protein: CSALQGLGEQFF.

The gene calls are TRBV11-1 and TRBJ2-2; the D gene is possibly TRBD1 (6 bases). Trimming left V 6 bases short and J 0 bases short, with 23 bases between. The CDR3 is 19 residues long. Germline V gene sequence: CDR1 SGHAT, CDR2 FQDESV (reference sequence). DNA for the CDR3: TGTGCCAGCAGTAAAGGGACATCGACACAGTTCGCGAACACCGGGGAGCTGTTTTTT. This encodes CASSKGTSTQFANTGELFF.

The rearrangement joins TRBV12-3 or TRBV12-4 to TRBJ1-3; D is undetermined. This CDR3 region has 14 residues. V was cut by 10 bases and J by 11 bases, with 24 bases left in between. CDR3 DNA: TGTGCCATTTTATCCGGGGATGCTGGGAACTCCATATATTTT. Its protein is CAILSGDAGNSIYF.

By sample fraction, this clone is medium-sized (0.01 to 0.1%). This CDR3 reads CAWRGVDSPLHF. CDR3 nucleotides: TGTGCCTGGAGGGGGGTGGATTCACCCCTCCACTTT. The chain employs TRBV30 and TRBJ1-6, with D possibly matching TRBD1 (5 bases). CDR1 is GTSNPN, CDR2 SVGIG, per germline (reference sequence). The CDR3 runs to 12 residues. Trimming removed 3 bases at V and 8 bases at J, with 8 bases between.

This clone was recorded at least ten times. Here the CDR3 reads CASSSQGDSGANVLTF. The CDR3 bases are TGTGCCAGCAGTTCCCAGGGGGACTCTGGGGCCAACGTCCTGACTTTC. This chain uses TRBV28 with TRBJ2-6, with 7 bases matching TRBD1. After removal of 4 bases from V and 0 bases from J, the junction contained 3 bases not matched to a gene. The CDR3 sequence is 16 residues long. The germline gives CDR1 MDHEN, CDR2 SYDVKM.

This clone was seen repeatedly, ten times or more. The J gene is TRBJ1-2, the V gene TRBV19; D gene ambiguous. In germline, CDR1 is LNHDA, CDR2 SQIVND (reference sequence). Trimming cost V 8 bases and J 11 bases, with 24 bases left between them. The CDR3 totals 14 residues. The CDR3 DNA is TGTGCCAGTTTTCCCGGGCCCACTGCCTTCGGGTACACCTTC. It translates to CASFPGPTAFGYTF.

By sample fraction, this clone is medium-sized (0.01 to 0.1%). This chain uses TRBV6-1 with TRBJ2-6; 14 positions agree with TRBD2. Looked up from germline, CDR1 is MNHNS and CDR2 is SASEGT. CDR3 length: 17 amino acids. The V gene end was trimmed by 6 bases and the J gene end by 2 bases; junction bases not matched to a gene: 3. CDR3 residues: CASRAGLAGAGANVLTF. The CDR3, as DNA: TGTGCCAGCAGAGCGGGACTAGCGGGGGCTGGGGCCAACGTCCTGACTTTC.

In this sample, this clone turned up a few times. The V call is TRBV27, the J call TRBJ2-3, with TRBD2 identical over 7 bases. This CDR3 contains 17 residues. Unmatched junction bases numbered 19, after V lost 7 bases and J lost 6 bases. Germline V CDR1 and CDR2: MNHEY, SMNVEV (reference sequence). The CDR3 DNA is TGTGCCAGCATTTCCCTTTCTAGCGGAGCTCGAGGTGATACGCAGTATTTT. Amino acid sequence: CASISLSSGARGDTQYF.

The J gene is TRBJ1-6, the V gene TRBV3-1; 9 bases align to TRBD1. This CDR3 comprises 17 residues. V shed 0 bases, J shed 7 bases, and the junction held 7 bases outside the gene matches. Germline V CDR1 and CDR2: LGHDT, YNNKEL (reference sequence). The CDR3 DNA reads TGTGCCAGCAGCCAAGATGACAGGGGGATAGAAAATTCACCCCTCCACTTT. It is translated as CASSQDDRGIENSPLHF.

This clone has more than one count but fewer than ten. The chain combines TRBV6-1 with TRBJ2-7, with D perhaps matching TRBD1 (6 bases). Trimming cost V 3 bases and J 2 bases, with 20 bases left between them. Germline-derived CDR1 and CDR2 are MNHNS and SASEGT. The CDR3 covers 17 residues. CDR3 DNA: TGTGCCAGCAGTGATATGGCAGCTCATACAGGGACCTACGAGCAGTACTTC. This sequence encodes CASSDMAAHTGTYEQYF.

This clone was detected only a few times. At one end the junction does not follow the germline gene, possibly because of a read error. V is TRBV6-1 and J is TRBJ2-7; D may match TRBD1 or TRBD2 (6 bases each). The CDR3 length is 13 residues. Germline V gives CDR1 MNHNS, CDR2 SASEGT. The DNA of the CDR3 is TGTGCCAGCAGTACAGGGAGGATTTACGAGAAGTACTTC. Translated, it gives CASSTGRIYEKYF.

This clone was found many times. V gene TRBV5-1 combines with J gene TRBJ2-3; 10 nucleotides match TRBD2. Trimming took 4 bases from V and 2 from J; bases not matched to a gene: 10. Per germline, CDR1 SGHRS and CDR2 YFSETQ. CDR3 size: 17 residues. CDR3 residues: CASSHGSGRDLTDTQYF. CDR3 in DNA: TGCGCCAGCAGCCATGGGAGCGGGAGGGACCTCACAGATACGCAGTATTTT.

This clone was observed many times. This rearrangement joins TRBV9 to TRBJ2-5; D not certain. The CDR3 is 15 residues long. Trimming shortened V by 0 bases and J by 5 bases, and 14 bases separated the two germline ends. The germline V gene has CDR1 SGDLS and CDR2 YYNGEE. This chain's CDR3 is CASSVGSQRGETQYF. The CDR3 coding sequence is TGTGCCAGCAGCGTAGGAAGCCAGCGTGGGGAGACCCAGTACTTC.